Sequencing of this T cell receptor (beta chain) was carried out in a study of T-cell reconstitution after alpha-beta-depleted transplantation in children. Germline CDR1 and CDR2: SGHTA and FQGNSA. Trimming at V came to 3 bases and at J to 5 bases, leaving 9 bases not matched to a gene. The CDR3 totals 16 residues. Using unique molecular identifiers, the investigators prepared the TCRbeta library. TCRdb reprocessed the PCR reads via MiXCR and lists one record per CDR3 protein. The data contain under 300,000 distinct CDR3 sequences, around 9.7% of them singletons. This clonotype was counted between two and nine times.

This TCR was recovered from a human donor who donated a stem cell graft to a child with SCID. Source: PBMCs from the stem cell graft donor, taken from the stem cell graft. The V and J genes are TRBV7-2 and TRBJ2-5, with 10 bases aligning to TRBD1. The CDR3 region has the DNA TGTGCCAGCAGCTTTTCCGGGACAGGGGTTGGGGAGACCCAGTACTTC. This codes for CASSFSGTGVGETQYF.